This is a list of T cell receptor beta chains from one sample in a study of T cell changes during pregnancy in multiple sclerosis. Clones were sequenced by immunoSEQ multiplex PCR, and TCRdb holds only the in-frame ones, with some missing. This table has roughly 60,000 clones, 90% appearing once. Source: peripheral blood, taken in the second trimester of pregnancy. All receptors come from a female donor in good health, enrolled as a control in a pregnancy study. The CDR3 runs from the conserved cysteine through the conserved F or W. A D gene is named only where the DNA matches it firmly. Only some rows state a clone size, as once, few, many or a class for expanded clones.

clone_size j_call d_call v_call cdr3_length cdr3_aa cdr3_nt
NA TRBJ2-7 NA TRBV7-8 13 CASSSGRSNEQYF TGTGCCAGCAGCTCCGGGAGATCCAACGAGCAGTACTTC
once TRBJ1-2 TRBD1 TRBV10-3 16 CAISERGQTGAYGYTF TGTGCCATCAGTGAGAGGGGACAGACAGGGGCTTATGGCTACACCTTC
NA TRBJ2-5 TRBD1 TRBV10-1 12 CATRDRRKTQYF TGCGCCACCCGGGACAGGCGGAAGACCCAGTACTTC
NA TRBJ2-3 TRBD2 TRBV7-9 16 CASSSLASGGGLAQYF TGTGCCAGCAGCTCCCTAGCTAGCGGGGGAGGTCTGGCGCAGTATTTT
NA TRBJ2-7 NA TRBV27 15 CASSLVGADSYEQYF TGTGCCAGCAGTTTAGTGGGGGCAGACTCCTACGAGCAGTACTTC
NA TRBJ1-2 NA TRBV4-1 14 CASSQPAGGYGYTF TGCGCCAGCAGCCAACCGGCGGGGGGCTATGGCTACACCTTC
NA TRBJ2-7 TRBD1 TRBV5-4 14 CASSLAGGLDEQYF TGTGCCAGCAGCTTGGCAGGGGGCCTCGACGAGCAGTACTTC
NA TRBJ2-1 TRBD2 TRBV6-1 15 CAVTSGRASYNEQFF TGTGCCGTAACTAGCGGGAGGGCCTCCTACAATGAGCAGTTCTTC
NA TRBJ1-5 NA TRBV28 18 CASSFTLDQTGPERPQHF TGTGCCAGCAGTTTTACCTTGGATCAAACAGGGCCGGAACGGCCCCAGCATTTT
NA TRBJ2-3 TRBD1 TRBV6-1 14 CASSERGQGITQYF TGTGCCAGCAGTGAACGTGGACAGGGAATAACGCAGTATTTT
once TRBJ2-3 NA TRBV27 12 CASRTSLYTQYF TGTGCCAGCAGAACTTCATTGTATACGCAGTATTTT
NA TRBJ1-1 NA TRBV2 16 CASSALGEGGYTEAFF TGTGCCAGCAGTGCACTCGGGGAGGGTGGATACACTGAAGCTTTCTTT
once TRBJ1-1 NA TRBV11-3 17 CASSLDDLPGVNTEAFF TGTGCCAGCAGCTTAGATGACCTGCCAGGGGTGAACACTGAAGCTTTCTTT
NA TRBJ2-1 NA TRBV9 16 CASSVRVGGPPSEQFF TGTGCCAGCAGCGTGAGGGTTGGAGGCCCCCCCAGTGAGCAGTTCTTC
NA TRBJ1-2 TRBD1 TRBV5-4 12 CASSPGQYGYTF TGTGCCAGCAGCCCGGGACAGTATGGCTACACCTTC
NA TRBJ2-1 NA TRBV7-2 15 CASSLSTDRPNEQFF TGTGCCAGCAGCCTTTCAACCGACAGACCCAATGAGCAGTTCTTC
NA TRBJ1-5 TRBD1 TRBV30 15 CAWSVRGQGKQPQHF TGTGCCTGGAGTGTACGTGGACAGGGAAAACAGCCCCAGCATTTT
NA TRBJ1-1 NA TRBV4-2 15 CASSQDSGMNTEAFF TGTGCCAGCAGCCAAGATAGCGGTATGAACACTGAAGCTTTCTTT
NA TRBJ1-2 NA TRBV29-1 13 CSVEAGLSYGYTF TGCAGCGTTGAAGCAGGGTTAAGCTATGGCTACACCTTC
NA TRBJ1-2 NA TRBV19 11 CASSTDYGYTF TGTGCCAGTAGTACAGACTATGGCTACACCTTC
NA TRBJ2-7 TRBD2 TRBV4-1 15 CASSQGLAGSYEQYF TGCGCCAGCAGCCAAGGCCTAGCGGGCTCCTACGAGCAGTACTTC
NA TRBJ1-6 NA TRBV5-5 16 CASSLETRQGGSPLHF TGTGCCAGCAGCTTGGAAACGAGGCAAGGTGGTTCACCCCTCCACTTT
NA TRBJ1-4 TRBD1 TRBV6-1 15 CASRAPGTGNEKLFF TGTGCCAGCAGAGCTCCCGGGACAGGGAACGAAAAACTGTTTTTT
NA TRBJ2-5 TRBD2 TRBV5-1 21 CASSLPEGGLAGLVEQETQYF TGCGCCAGCAGCCTACCGGAGGGGGGACTAGCGGGATTGGTCGAGCAAGAGACCCAGTACTTC
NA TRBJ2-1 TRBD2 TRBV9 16 CASSVSASGGVYEQFF TGTGCCAGCAGCGTAAGCGCTAGCGGGGGGGTCTATGAGCAGTTCTTC
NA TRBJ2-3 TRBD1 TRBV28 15 CASSSGTGGSDTQYF TGTGCCAGCAGTAGCGGGACAGGGGGCAGTGATACGCAGTATTTT
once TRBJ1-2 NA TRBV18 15 CASSPIGRQGNGYTF TGTGCCAGCTCACCAATAGGTCGGCAGGGGAATGGCTACACCTTC
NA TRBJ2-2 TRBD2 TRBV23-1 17 CASSQLWRGGSSGELFF TGCGCCAGCAGTCAATTATGGCGGGGGGGAAGCTCCGGGGAGCTGTTTTTT
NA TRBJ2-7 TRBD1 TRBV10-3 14 CAISPGQTLGEQYF TGTGCCATCAGTCCGGGACAGACCCTTGGTGAGCAGTACTTC
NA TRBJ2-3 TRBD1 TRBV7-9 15 CASSLSQGAADTQYF TGTGCCAGCAGCTTATCACAGGGGGCCGCAGATACGCAGTATTTT
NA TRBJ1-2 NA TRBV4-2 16 CASSHRKGQGDYGYTF TGTGCCAGCAGCCATCGAAAAGGGCAGGGCGACTATGGCTACACCTTC
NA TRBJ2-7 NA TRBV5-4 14 CASSLQTGNYEQYF TGTGCCAGCAGCTTACAAACAGGGAACTACGAGCAGTACTTC
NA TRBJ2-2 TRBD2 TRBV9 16 CASSPSGGGGTGELFF TGTGCCAGCAGTCCTAGCGGGGGCGGCGGCACCGGGGAGCTGTTTTTT
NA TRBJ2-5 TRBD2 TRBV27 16 CASSSLAGDQQETQYF TGTGCCAGCAGTTCCTTAGCGGGAGACCAACAAGAGACCCAGTACTTC
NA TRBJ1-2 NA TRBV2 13 CASKQGPTYGYTF TGTGCCAGCAAACAGGGCCCCACCTATGGCTACACCTTC
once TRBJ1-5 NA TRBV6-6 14 CASSYGASNQPQHF TGTGCCAGCAGTTACGGGGCAAGCAATCAGCCCCAGCATTTT
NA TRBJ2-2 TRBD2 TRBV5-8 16 CASSWGGLATTGELFF TGTGCCAGCAGCTGGGGGGGACTAGCTACGACCGGGGAGCTGTTTTTT
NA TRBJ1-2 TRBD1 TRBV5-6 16 CASSLEDRAYNYGYTF TGTGCCAGCAGCTTGGAGGACAGGGCGTACAACTATGGCTACACCTTC
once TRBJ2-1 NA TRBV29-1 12 CSAHSTNNEQFF TGCAGCGCCCACAGTACCAACAATGAGCAGTTCTTC
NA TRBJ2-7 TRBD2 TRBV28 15 CASNVLAGGVYEQYF TGTGCCAGCAACGTACTAGCGGGAGGAGTTTACGAGCAGTACTTC
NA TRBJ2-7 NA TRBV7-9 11 CASRGLEEQYF TGTGCCAGCAGGGGCCTTGAGGAGCAGTACTTC
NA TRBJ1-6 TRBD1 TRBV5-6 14 CASSWGQTNSPLHF TGTGCCAGCAGCTGGGGACAGACGAATTCACCCCTCCACTTT
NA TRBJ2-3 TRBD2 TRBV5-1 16 CASSFPLADFTDTQYF TGCGCCAGCAGCTTCCCGCTAGCGGACTTCACAGATACGCAGTATTTT
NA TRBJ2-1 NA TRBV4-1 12 CASSPGYNEQFF TGCGCCAGCAGCCCGGGGTACAATGAGCAGTTCTTC
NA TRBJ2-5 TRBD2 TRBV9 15 CASSVESSGGETQYF TGTGCCAGCAGCGTAGAGTCTAGCGGGGGGGAGACCCAGTACTTC
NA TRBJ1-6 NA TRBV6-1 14 CASSDLSGNSPLHF TGTGCCAGCAGTGATTTGTCAGGGAATTCACCCCTCCACTTT
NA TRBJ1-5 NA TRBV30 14 CAWSVRGGDQPQHF TGTGCCTGGAGTGTACGAGGAGGTGATCAGCCCCAGCATTTT
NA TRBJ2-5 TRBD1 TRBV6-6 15 CASSPGQGRFETQYF TGTGCCAGCAGCCCCGGACAGGGGAGGTTCGAGACCCAGTACTTC
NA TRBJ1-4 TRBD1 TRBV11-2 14 CASSRDRLNEKLFF TGTGCCAGCAGCCGGGACAGATTAAATGAAAAACTGTTTTTT
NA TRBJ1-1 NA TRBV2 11 CASRAGLTAFF TGTGCCAGCAGGGCAGGGTTAACAGCTTTCTTT
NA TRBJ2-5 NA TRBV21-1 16 CASSKNTADTQETQYF TGTGCCAGCAGCAAAAATACGGCGGACACGCAAGAGACCCAGTACTTC
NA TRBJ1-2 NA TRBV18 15 CASSPEQGTYYGYTF TGTGCCAGCTCACCCGAACAGGGAACTTACTATGGCTACACCTTC
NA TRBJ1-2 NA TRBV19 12 CASSLDSYGYTF TGTGCCAGTAGCCTCGACAGCTATGGCTACACCTTC
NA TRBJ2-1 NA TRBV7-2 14 CASSLWTVQNEQFF TGTGCCAGCAGCTTATGGACTGTACAGAATGAGCAGTTCTTC
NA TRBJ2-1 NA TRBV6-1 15 CASSASLAANNEQFF TGTGCCAGCAGTGCCTCACTAGCAGCCAACAATGAGCAGTTCTTC
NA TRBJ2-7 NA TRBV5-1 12 CASSLAGDEQYF TGCGCCAGCAGCTTGGCCGGGGACGAGCAGTACTTC
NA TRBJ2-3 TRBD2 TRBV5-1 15 CASSLELAGADTQYF TGCGCCAGCAGCTTGGAACTAGCGGGGGCCGATACGCAGTATTTT